The rows below give T cell receptor beta chains drawn from one sample of a study of blood T cells in healthy people across ages. TCRdb redid the calling of the 5' RACE reads with MiXCR, one entry per CDR3 protein. Of 700,000 to 850,000 distinct CDR3 sequences in the sample, 35% to 40% are singletons; the top ten hold around 13%. The material sequenced was blood. These receptors originate from a man aged 18-30 years in good health. Both conserved end residues are part of each CDR3. D genes are given only for firm matches. Expanded clones are given a class, and other clones once, few, many or no size at all.

size: few; J: TRBJ1-1; D: NA; V: TRBV29-1; CDR3: CSYSGGTVNTEAFF; DNA: TGCAGCTATTCGGGCGGGACCGTAAACACTGAAGCTTTCTTT
size: few; J: TRBJ1-2; D: TRBD1; V: TRBV6-2/TRBV6-3; CDR3: CASSNLRQGNYGYTF; DNA: TGTGCCAGCAGTAACCTTCGACAGGGTAACTATGGCTACACCTTC
size: NA; J: TRBJ1-1; D: NA; V: TRBV12-3/TRBV12-4; CDR3: CASGDKAGTEAFF; DNA: TGTGCCAGCGGTGATAAGGCGGGCACTGAAGCTTTCTTT
size: many; J: TRBJ2-7; D: TRBD2; V: TRBV6-2/TRBV6-3; CDR3: CASSVTSSDYEQYF; DNA: TGTGCCAGCAGCGTGACTAGCTCCGACTACGAGCAGTACTTC
size: few; J: TRBJ2-7; D: NA; V: TRBV5-5; CDR3: CASSLGQGDLYEQYF; DNA: TGTGCCAGCAGCTTGGGGCAGGGAGACCTCTACGAGCAGTACTTC
size: NA; J: TRBJ2-2; D: NA; V: TRBV7-2; CDR3: CASSPTSYPGELFF; DNA: TGTGCCAGCAGCCCCACTAGTTATCCCGGGGAGCTGTTTTTT
size: NA; J: TRBJ2-1; D: TRBD2; V: TRBV7-2; CDR3: CASGVAGGDNEQFF; DNA: TGTGCCAGCGGGGTAGCGGGGGGGGACAATGAGCAGTTCTTC
size: few; J: TRBJ1-2; D: NA; V: TRBV4-2; CDR3: CASSQDGQAVNYGYTF; DNA: TGTGCCAGCAGCCAAGATGGGCAGGCCGTTAACTATGGCTACACCTTC
size: many; J: TRBJ1-2; D: NA; V: TRBV5-1; CDR3: CASSLGAGTNYGYTF; DNA: TGCGCCAGCAGCTTGGGGGCAGGGACTAACTATGGCTACACCTTC
size: many; J: TRBJ1-1; D: NA; V: TRBV5-1; CDR3: CASSLEENTEAFF; DNA: TGCGCCAGCAGCTTGGAGGAGAACACTGAAGCTTTCTTT
size: many; J: TRBJ2-3; D: NA; V: TRBV2; CDR3: CASIGLTDTQYF; DNA: TGTGCCAGCATCGGACTCACAGATACGCAGTATTTT
size: many; J: TRBJ2-1; D: NA; V: TRBV27; CDR3: CASSLDRRGLGNEQFF; DNA: TGTGCCAGCAGTTTAGATCGGCGGGGGCTGGGGAATGAGCAGTTCTTC
size: NA; J: TRBJ2-7; D: NA; V: TRBV29-1; CDR3: CSVEKDTDYEQYF; DNA: TGCAGCGTTGAAAAGGACACTGACTACGAGCAGTACTTC
size: many; J: TRBJ1-2; D: NA; V: TRBV29-1; CDR3: CSVENSGTVYGYTF; DNA: TGCAGCGTTGAGAACAGCGGTACCGTCTATGGCTACACCTTC
size: NA; J: TRBJ2-7; D: TRBD1; V: TRBV2; CDR3: CASIPGQGVYNEQYF; DNA: TGTGCCAGTATCCCGGGACAGGGGGTATACAATGAGCAGTACTTC
size: NA; J: TRBJ1-1; D: NA; V: TRBV15; CDR3: CATTPYAGENTEAFF; DNA: TGTGCCACCACTCCTTATGCGGGTGAGAACACTGAAGCTTTCTTT
size: few; J: TRBJ1-1; D: TRBD1; V: TRBV20-1; CDR3: CSVRQGSMNTEAFF; DNA: TGCAGTGTCCGACAGGGTTCGATGAACACTGAAGCTTTCTTT
size: few; J: TRBJ2-1; D: NA; V: TRBV7-6; CDR3: CASASTGGDDEQVF; DNA: TGTGCCAGCGCATCAACCGGGGGCGACGATGAGCAGGTCTTC
size: few; J: TRBJ1-2; D: NA; V: TRBV12-3/TRBV12-4; CDR3: CASSPQRFGGYTF; DNA: TGTGCCAGCAGTCCTCAAAGATTTGGAGGCTACACCTTC
size: few; J: TRBJ2-3; D: NA; V: TRBV7-2; CDR3: CASSLRGPTAGGGTQYF; DNA: TGTGCCAGCAGCTTAAGGGGACCGACCGCCGGTGGCGGTACGCAGTATTTT
size: many; J: TRBJ2-5; D: NA; V: TRBV9; CDR3: CASSAQEGGRDRETQYF; DNA: TGTGCCAGCAGCGCCCAGGAGGGTGGACGTGACCGAGAGACCCAGTACTTC
size: NA; J: TRBJ2-3; D: NA; V: TRBV12-3/TRBV12-4; CDR3: CASSLSATADMEYF; DNA: TGTGCCAGCAGTCTCTCCGCGACGGCAGATATGGAATATTTT
size: many; J: TRBJ2-1; D: TRBD1; V: TRBV12-3/TRBV12-4; CDR3: CASSLGTGREQFF; DNA: TGTGCCAGCAGTCTTGGGACAGGGCGTGAGCAGTTCTTC
size: NA; J: TRBJ2-2; D: NA; V: TRBV6-5; CDR3: CASSYSNGGELFF; DNA: TGTGCCAGCAGTTACTCGAACGGCGGGGAGCTGTTTTTT
size: many; J: TRBJ2-3; D: TRBD2; V: TRBV9; CDR3: CASSVGNGGSTDTQYF; DNA: TGTGCCAGCAGCGTAGGAAACGGGGGGAGCACAGATACGCAGTATTTT
size: NA; J: TRBJ1-1; D: NA; V: TRBV5-1; CDR3: CASNLDGEAFF; DNA: TGCGCCAGCAACCTCGACGGTGAAGCTTTCTTT
size: few; J: TRBJ2-7; D: NA; V: TRBV5-1; CDR3: CASSFNNYEQYF; DNA: TGCGCCAGCAGCTTCAATAACTACGAGCAGTACTTC
size: few; J: TRBJ1-6; D: TRBD1; V: TRBV7-9; CDR3: CASSYTGASSYNSPLHF; DNA: TGTGCCAGCAGCTACACAGGGGCCAGCTCCTATAATTCACCCCTCCACTTT
size: NA; J: TRBJ1-5; D: NA; V: TRBV5-1; CDR3: CASSLDWDQPQHF; DNA: TGCGCCAGCAGCTTGGACTGGGATCAGCCCCAGCATTTT
size: NA; J: TRBJ2-2; D: NA; V: TRBV7-2; CDR3: CASSLALVQNTGELFF; DNA: TGTGCCAGCAGCTTAGCCCTAGTGCAGAACACCGGGGAGCTGTTTTTT
size: many; J: TRBJ1-2; D: TRBD1; V: TRBV19; CDR3: CASSPRDSYGYTF; DNA: TGTGCCAGCAGTCCCCGGGACAGTTATGGCTACACCTTC
size: NA; J: TRBJ2-5; D: TRBD1; V: TRBV7-2; CDR3: CASSLGQDRGREQYF; DNA: TGTGCCAGCAGCTTAGGTCAGGACAGGGGGCGAGAGCAGTACTTC
size: few; J: TRBJ1-2; D: TRBD1; V: TRBV4-1; CDR3: CASSQQRQGAYGYTF; DNA: TGCGCCAGCAGCCAACAGAGACAGGGGGCTTATGGCTACACCTTC
size: NA; J: TRBJ2-1; D: NA; V: TRBV12-3/TRBV12-4; CDR3: CASSLGPRPWFF; DNA: TGTGCCAGCAGTTTAGGGCCAAGACCCTGGTTCTTC
size: NA; J: TRBJ2-1; D: TRBD2; V: TRBV4-2; CDR3: CASSQGGTSAYNEQFF; DNA: TGTGCCAGCAGCCAAGGTGGGACTAGCGCCTACAATGAGCAGTTCTTC
size: few; J: TRBJ2-7; D: NA; V: TRBV12-5; CDR3: CASGPGASYEQYF; DNA: TGTGCTAGTGGTCCTGGAGCCTCCTACGAGCAGTACTTC
size: NA; J: TRBJ2-7; D: NA; V: TRBV6-2/TRBV6-3; CDR3: CASSYSSEVSGMKNEQYF; DNA: TGTGCCAGCAGTTACTCGTCGGAGGTTTCCGGTATGAAGAACGAGCAGTACTTC
size: few; J: TRBJ1-2; D: NA; V: TRBV5-1; CDR3: CASSLTDGPYGYTF; DNA: TGCGCCAGCAGCTTGACCGACGGACCCTATGGCTACACCTTC
size: many; J: TRBJ1-2; D: NA; V: TRBV20-1; CDR3: CSGRVLNYGYTF; DNA: TGCAGTGGCCGGGTCCTGAACTATGGCTACACCTTC
size: NA; J: TRBJ2-1; D: NA; V: TRBV20-1; CDR3: CSAHRGEQFF; DNA: TGCAGTGCCCATAGGGGGGAGCAGTTCTTC
size: few; J: TRBJ2-4; D: TRBD1; V: TRBV5-5; CDR3: CASSQTGTDIQYF; DNA: TGTGCCAGCAGCCAGACAGGGACGGACATTCAGTACTTC
size: NA; J: TRBJ2-4; D: NA; V: TRBV4-3; CDR3: CASSHLEGAKNIQYF; DNA: TGCGCCAGCAGTCACCTTGAGGGTGCCAAAAACATTCAGTACTTC
size: NA; J: TRBJ2-7; D: NA; V: TRBV6-5; CDR3: CASSYVPGRTYEQYF; DNA: TGTGCCAGCAGTTATGTACCGGGGAGAACCTACGAGCAGTACTTC
size: few; J: TRBJ1-1; D: NA; V: TRBV7-9; CDR3: CASRAGGLNTEAFF; DNA: TGTGCCAGCAGGGCGGGAGGGTTGAACACTGAAGCTTTCTTT
size: NA; J: TRBJ2-1; D: NA; V: TRBV18; CDR3: CASSPPGSEPYNEQFF; DNA: TGTGCCAGCTCACCACCGGGTTCGGAGCCCTACAATGAGCAGTTCTTC
size: many; J: TRBJ2-1; D: TRBD2; V: TRBV7-3; CDR3: CASSLAGLASDEQFF; DNA: TGTGCCAGCAGCTTAGCCGGACTAGCGTCGGATGAGCAGTTCTTC
size: NA; J: TRBJ1-5; D: NA; V: TRBV6-2/TRBV6-3; CDR3: CASSSSYRHQPQHF; DNA: TGTGCCAGCAGCTCTTCTTATAGGCATCAGCCCCAGCATTTT
size: many; J: TRBJ1-5; D: TRBD1; V: TRBV20-1; CDR3: CSASRTGGAGQPQHF; DNA: TGCAGTGCTAGTCGGACAGGGGGCGCGGGTCAGCCCCAGCATTTT
size: few; J: TRBJ2-3; D: NA; V: TRBV9; CDR3: CASSVSGSSGADTQYF; DNA: TGTGCCAGCAGCGTCTCCGGGAGCTCGGGGGCGGATACGCAGTATTTT
size: few; J: TRBJ1-6; D: NA; V: TRBV7-2; CDR3: CASSSQGANNSPLHF; DNA: TGTGCCAGCAGCTCACAGGGCGCGAATAATTCACCCCTCCACTTT
size: NA; J: TRBJ1-1; D: NA; V: TRBV20-1; CDR3: CSALHGLNTEAFF; DNA: TGCAGTGCTCTCCACGGATTGAACACTGAAGCTTTCTTT